These 29 T cell receptor beta chains were all obtained from the same sample, sequenced in a study of T cell responses to AZD1222 COVID-19 vaccine. Using immunoSEQ multiplex PCR, the repertoire was profiled, and TCRdb retains in-frame clones only, with some absent. This sample yields about 130,000 clones, of which over 80% are seen a single time; around 3.5% belongs to the top ten. Sequences were derived from peripheral blood, sampled 28 days after the second AZD1222 dose. Receptor source: an adult who received the AZD1222 COVID-19 vaccine.

The rearrangement uses TRBV20-1 and TRBJ1-1, with 9 bases that match TRBD1. Germline CDR1 DFQATT, CDR2 SNEGSKA (reference sequence). Trimming took 3 bases from V and 2 from J; bases not matched to a gene: 4. The CDR3 extends over 14 amino acids. Here the CDR3 reads CSASRGQGNTEAFF. The DNA for the CDR3 is TGCAGTGCTAGTAGGGGACAGGGAAACACTGAAGCTTTCTTT.

The CDR3 DNA sequence: TGTGCCAGTAGTATGGAGTTATATAGCGGGAGGGCTGCCGAGCAGTACTTC. Protein: CASSMELYSGRAAEQYF. The rearrangement links TRBV19 to TRBJ2-7; 11 bases line up with TRBD2. This CDR3 has 17 residues. Trimming took 3 bases from V and 6 from J; bases not matched to a gene: 13. Germline CDR1 reads LNHDA; CDR2 reads SQIVND (reference sequence).

The rearrangement joins TRBV9 to TRBJ2-5; weak D call: TRBD2 (5 bases). The CDR3 runs to 14 residues. Germline CDR1 is SGDLS and CDR2 is YYNGEE. Trimming left V 2 bases short and J 9 bases short, with 17 bases between. The CDR3: CASSVAGDTTAQYF. CDR3 coding DNA: TGTGCCAGCAGCGTCGCGGGCGACACGACGGCCCAGTACTTC.

The rearrangement uses TRBV25-1 and TRBJ2-1; 8 nucleotides agree with TRBD1. The V gene's germline CDR1 is MGHDK and CDR2 SYGVNS. J lost 2 bases, V lost 3 bases, and 3 bases had no gene match. CDR3 length: 15 amino acids. CDR3 in amino acids: CASSDRTGPYNEQFF. In nucleotides, the CDR3 is TGTGCCAGCAGTGATAGGACAGGGCCCTACAATGAGCAGTTCTTC.

This CDR3 is CASSYLQGNSPLHF. The DNA of the CDR3 is TGTGCCAGCAGTTACTTACAGGGGAATTCACCCCTCCACTTT. The chain combines TRBV6-5 with TRBJ1-6, with 7 positions matching TRBD1. CDR1 MNHEY and CDR2 SVGAGI come from the germline V gene. V lost 1 base to trimming and J lost 7 bases; unmatched junction nucleotides: 1. CDR3 length: 14 residues.

This chain links TRBV28 with TRBJ2-7; D might be TRBD2 (5 bases). The V and J ends lost 3 bases and 3 bases respectively, with 15 bases between them. Germline V gives CDR1 MDHEN, CDR2 SYDVKM. This CDR3 has 15 amino acids. CDR3 sequence (DNA): TGTGCCAGCAGTTTTGACGGGGAACTAGGCTACGAGCAGTACTTC. Translation gives CASSFDGELGYEQYF.

The rearrangement uses TRBV24-1 and TRBJ2-3; D call uncertain. Germline V CDR1 and CDR2: KGHDR, SFDVKD. The CDR3 spans 14 residues. V lost 4 bases, J lost 0 bases, and 7 bases lay in between. CDR3 bases: TGTGCCACCAGTGACCCCCAAAGCACAGATACGCAGTATTTT. Protein sequence: CATSDPQSTDTQYF.

The chain uses TRBV14 and TRBJ1-2; D is unclear. Trimming shortened V by 0 bases and J by 8 bases, and 4 bases separated the two germline ends. CDR1 SGHDN and CDR2 FVKESK come from the germline V gene. This CDR3 is built from 11 residues. The CDR3 coding sequence is TGTGCCAGCAGCCAAGATCGGGGCTACACCTTC. Its translation is CASSQDRGYTF.

The V gene is TRBV5-4, the J gene TRBJ2-1; 13 bases match TRBD2. The V and J ends lost 4 bases and 1 base, in that order; junction bases with no gene match: 2. There are 16 residues in the CDR3. The germline CDR1 and CDR2 sequences are SGHNT and YYREEE (reference sequence). The CDR3, as DNA: TGTGCCAGCAGCCGGACTAGCGGGGGTTCCTACAATGAGCAGTTCTTC. It yields the protein CASSRTSGGSYNEQFF.

The chain combines TRBV28 with TRBJ1-2; 8 bases are shared with TRBD1. The CDR3 spans 15 residues. With V trimmed by 3 bases and J by 8 bases, 11 bases remained unmatched. CDR1 is MDHEN and CDR2 is SYDVKM in the germline V gene. The CDR3 nucleotides read TGTGCCAGCAGTTTTAGGGGCAGGGGGCTTAACGGCTACACCTTC. Protein: CASSFRGRGLNGYTF.

CDR3 DNA: TGCGCCAGCAGCCAAGGCGCGAGGTTCCCGAGTGAGCAGTTCTTC. It yields the protein CASSQGARFPSEQFF. The chain has TRBV4-3 and TRBJ2-1, with D uncertain. Per germline, CDR1 LGHNA and CDR2 YSLEER. The CDR3 length is 15 residues. V lost 1 base to trimming and J lost 9 bases, with 16 bases between them.

The chain carries TRBV21-1 and TRBJ2-1; TRBD2, the D gene given by the table, was not confirmed from the DNA. TRBV21-1 corresponds to a pseudogene. The CDR3 covers 16 residues. As DNA, the CDR3 is TGTGCCAGCAGCAACTGGCCGGGAGGTACCTACAATGAGCAGTTCTTC. It yields the protein CASSNWPGGTYNEQFF.

Here the CDR3 DNA reads TGTGCCAGCTCACCACCTGGACTAGCGGGAGGCACAGACGAGCAGTACTTC. As protein: CASSPPGLAGGTDEQYF. The rearrangement uses TRBV18 and TRBJ2-7, with TRBD2 identical over 14 bases. V shed 0 bases, J shed 5 bases, and the junction held 6 bases outside the gene matches. Germline loops: CDR1 KGHSH, CDR2 LQKENI. The length of the CDR3 is 17 residues. Looking up the rest from reference TRBV18 and TRBJ2-7 gives the full variable domain: NAGVMQNPRHLVRRRGQEARLRCSPMKGHSHVYWYRQLPEEGLKFMVYLQKENIIDESGMPKERFSAEFPKEGPSILRIQQVVRGDSAAYFCASSPPGLAGGTDEQYFGPGTRLTVT.

J is TRBJ2-6 and V is TRBV5-4; D is possibly TRBD1 or TRBD2 (5 bases each). Trimming took off 2 bases at V and 0 bases at J, with 12 bases between the two ends. Germline CDR1 is SGHNT and CDR2 is YYREEE (reference sequence). The CDR3 is made up of 17 amino acids. The CDR3 DNA reads as TGTGCCAGCAGCTTATCGGGACCGATCTCTGGGGCCAACGTCCTGACTTTC. It specifies CASSLSGPISGANVLTF.

CDR3: CSASRGRTYEQYF. In nucleotides, the CDR3 is TGCAGTGCTAGTAGAGGGAGGACTTACGAGCAGTACTTC. The chain joins TRBV20-1 to TRBJ2-7; tentative D call: TRBD2 (6 bases). Germline loops: CDR1 DFQATT, CDR2 SNEGSKA (reference sequence). CDR3 size: 13 residues. Deletions cut 3 bases from V and 4 bases from J, with 13 bases between.

In regard to this clone: Sequence at one end of the junction differs from germline and may be a read error. This rearrangement joins TRBV28 to TRBJ2-1, with 9 bases lining up with TRBD2. The CDR3 is 16 amino acids. Germline V gene lookup returns CDR1 MDHEN and CDR2 SYDVKM. CDR3 sequence reads: CASSLVLAGSSNEQFF. CDR3 nucleotide sequence: TGTGCCAGCAGTTTAGTTCTAGCGGGATCCTCCAATGAGCAGTTCTTC.

The DNA of the CDR3 is TGTGCCAGCAGCCACCAACATAGCGGGAGGGCCGAAGAGCAGTACTTC. It translates to CASSHQHSGRAEEQYF. The V call is TRBV28, the J call TRBJ2-7; 11 bases line up with TRBD2. The CDR3 is 16 amino acids. Trimming took 6 bases from V and 7 from J; bases not matched to a gene: 14. Germline V gives CDR1 MDHEN, CDR2 SYDVKM. The full variable domain, rest sourced from reference TRBV28 and TRBJ2-7, is DVKVTQSSRYLVKRTGEKVFLECVQDMDHENMFWYRQDPGLGLRLIYFSYDVKMKEKGDIPEGYSVSREKKERFSLILESASTNQTSMYLCASSHQHSGRAEEQYFGPGTRLTVT.

The chain carries TRBV5-5 and TRBJ1-5; D perhaps matches TRBD1 (5 bases). Looked up from germline, CDR1 is SGHKS and CDR2 is YYEKEE (reference sequence). Trimming removed 4 bases from V and 2 bases from J, with 13 bases in between. The CDR3 has 15 residues. The CDR3 DNA reads as TGTGCCAGCAGCACACTCTCGGGGGGCAATCAGCCCCAGCATTTT. Amino acids: CASSTLSGGNQPQHF.

This chain connects TRBV7-9 to TRBJ2-5, with 7 bases aligning to TRBD1. After removal of 10 bases from V and 3 bases from J, the junction contained 5 bases not matched to a gene. Germline V gene sequence: CDR1 SEHNR, CDR2 FQNEAQ (reference sequence). There are 12 residues in the CDR3. The CDR3 coding sequence is TGTGCCATCGCACAGGGGAAAGAGACCCAGTACTTC. Amino acids: CAIAQGKETQYF.

The J gene is TRBJ2-2, the V gene TRBV27; the D gene is possibly TRBD1 (6 bases). Germline values: CDR1 MNHEY, CDR2 SMNVEV (reference sequence). Between the trimmed V and J ends, which lost 6 bases and 1 base, there was a span of 9 bases. The length of the CDR3 is 14 residues. CDR3 region: CASRPQGNTGELFF. The CDR3 nucleotides are TGTGCCAGCAGACCACAGGGGAACACCGGGGAGCTGTTTTTT.

The chain links TRBV5-1 to TRBJ1-4, with D perhaps matching TRBD1 (5 bases). This CDR3 region has 15 residues. From germline, CDR1 is SGHRS and CDR2 YFSETQ. The V gene lost 4 bases and the J gene lost 4 bases, with 14 bases spanning the gap. The CDR3 here is CASSPPGLHNEKLFF. In DNA form, the CDR3 reads TGCGCCAGCAGCCCACCGGGACTTCATAATGAAAAACTGTTTTTT.

CDR3 sequence (DNA): TGTGCCACCAGTGATCCCAACGGTTATCAGCCCCAGCATTTT. Protein product: CATSDPNGYQPQHF. The rearrangement uses TRBV24-1 and TRBJ1-5; D not resolved. CDR1 KGHDR and CDR2 SFDVKD come from the germline V gene. This CDR3 region has 14 residues. V was clipped by 3 bases and J by 5 bases, with 10 bases between them.

This chain links TRBV28 with TRBJ1-1; the D is unclear. Looked up from germline, CDR1 is MDHEN and CDR2 is SYDVKM. This CDR3 comprises 11 residues. V lost 6 bases and J lost 6, with 8 bases in between. CDR3 residues: CASRSGSEAFF. The CDR3 nucleotides are TGTGCCAGCAGATCCGGATCTGAAGCTTTCTTT.

The chain has TRBV28 and TRBJ1-2, with 9 bases matching TRBD1. Germline V CDR1 and CDR2: MDHEN, SYDVKM. There are 15 residues in the CDR3. Losses at the gene ends were 5 bases for V and 7 bases for J; bases not matched to a gene: 11. DNA for the CDR3: TGTGCCAGCAGTACCCGACAGGGGGAATTTTTTGGCTACACCTTC. Translated, it gives CASSTRQGEFFGYTF.

This chain joins TRBV12-3 or TRBV12-4 and TRBJ2-7; TRBD2 matches 8 bases. The V gene end was trimmed by 5 bases and the J gene end by 7 bases; junction bases not matched to a gene: 4. There are 12 residues in the CDR3. CDR3 in DNA: TGTGCCAGCAGTGGACTAGCAGAGGAGCAGTACTTC. This encodes CASSGLAEEQYF.

The chain has TRBV25-1 and TRBJ2-1, with 9 bases that match TRBD2. Germline V gene lookup returns CDR1 MGHDK and CDR2 SYGVNS. V trimming: 1 base; J trimming: 4 bases; junction bases outside the gene matches: 2. This CDR3 has 15 residues. CDR3 amino acids: CASSELSGRYNEQFF. CDR3 sequence (DNA): TGTGCCAGCAGTGAATTAAGCGGGAGGTACAATGAGCAGTTCTTC. The whole variable domain, remainder taken from reference TRBV25-1 and TRBJ2-1, is EADIYQTPRYLVIGTGKKITLECSQTMGHDKMYWYQQDPGMELHLIHYSYGVNSTEKGDLSSESTVSRIRTEHFPLTLESARPSHTSQYLCASSELSGRYNEQFFGPGTRLTVL.

The chain carries TRBV6-2 or TRBV6-3 and TRBJ2-4; the D gene is possibly TRBD2 (6 bases). V lost 0 bases, J lost 1 base, and 16 bases lay in between. Germline-derived CDR1 and CDR2 are MNHEY and SVGEGT. The CDR3 runs to 18 residues. As DNA, the CDR3 is TGTGCCAGCAGTTACTCGAGGGACTGGCCCTTGGCCAAAAACATTCAGTACTTC. Translating it yields CASSYSRDWPLAKNIQYF.

The genes are TRBV6-2 or TRBV6-3 and TRBJ2-2, with 8 bases fitting TRBD1. CDR3 length: 16 amino acids. V shed 5 bases and J 0 bases; nucleotides not matched to a gene: 5. The germline V gene encodes CDR1 MNHEY and CDR2 SVGEGT. CDR3 sequence reads: CASSTTGGANTGELFF. The CDR3 region has the DNA TGTGCCAGCAGTACCACAGGGGGAGCGAACACCGGGGAGCTGTTTTTT.

The chain employs TRBV9 and TRBJ2-2; D may be TRBD1 or TRBD2 (5 bases each). CDR1 SGDLS and CDR2 YYNGEE come from the germline V gene. The CDR3 is made up of 16 amino acids. Trimming cost V 2 bases and J 3 bases, with 14 bases left between them. CDR3 amino acids: CASSVSGGWDTGELFF. In nucleotides, the CDR3 is TGTGCCAGCAGCGTTTCTGGGGGATGGGACACCGGGGAGCTGTTTTTT.